This T cell receptor (beta chain) came from a study of cytomegalovirus exposure and HLA in healthy donors. In the study overall: Earlier, roughly 180 million T cells were analyzed, and about 100 million unique TCR beta sequences were found among them.

A remark on this clone: Antigen specificity is unknown.

A multiplex PCR was run with 60 Vbeta primers and 13 Jbeta primers. The method was immunoSEQ multiplex PCR; TCRdb's version includes in-frame clones alone and lacks a portion of them. Altogether 150,000 to 170,000 clones are present, more than 70% being singletons, with the ten largest covering over 5%. Whole-study findings and limits: Researchers catalogued around 150 TCR beta chains as cytomegalovirus-associated. Reportedly, diagnosis of cytomegalovirus status by the classifier showed high specificity and sensitivity.

In germline, CDR1 is SQVTM, CDR2 ANQGSEA. CDR3 length: 12 residues. V was cut by 3 bases and J by 6 bases, with 9 bases left in between. This clonotype was sampled from a woman in her forties in good health and CMV-seropositive. The sequencing sample was made of PBMCs. This chain links TRBV29-1 with TRBJ2-1; D gene ambiguous. Written as DNA, the CDR3 is TGCAGCGTTGACTCCGACATCAATGAGCAGTTCTTC. Its translation is CSVDSDINEQFF.